One and the same sample provided the 13 T cell receptor beta chains below, sequenced in a study of T cell changes during pregnancy in multiple sclerosis (dated by TCRdb to between 2017 and 2020). Library construction relied on the immunoSEQ multiplex PCR assay. TCRdb provides this immuneACCESS table in a form limited to in-frame rearrangements. Some clones are lacking; in checked studies, under half of them reflect an unresolved V gene, and why the rest are absent is not known. The sample records about 59,000 clones, approximately 92% of which are singletons. Roughly 0.35% of the sample is taken by the ten largest. The source was CD4+ T cells from peripheral blood mononuclear cells, collected before pregnancy. Receptors originate from a female donor with multiple sclerosis, enrolled in a pregnancy study.

V and J are TRBV29-1 and TRBJ2-1; 11 nucleotides align to TRBD2. Germline loops: CDR1 SQVTM, CDR2 ANQGSEA. V dropped 3 bases and J dropped 4; count of bases not matched to a gene: 11. This CDR3 spans 17 amino acids. CDR3 sequence reads: CSVERASGRSPYNEQFF. The DNA of the CDR3 is TGCAGCGTTGAGAGGGCTAGCGGGAGGTCCCCTTACAATGAGCAGTTCTTC.

This chain uses TRBV19 with TRBJ2-5; 8 bases are a match to TRBD1. In germline, CDR1 is LNHDA, CDR2 SQIVND (reference sequence). The CDR3 contains 14 residues. V trimming: 5 bases; J trimming: 8 bases; junction bases outside the gene matches: 10. As DNA, the CDR3 is TGTGCCAGTAGTCTCGGGACAGGCTCAAACACCCAGTACTTC. Protein product: CASSLGTGSNTQYF.

The rearrangement uses TRBV7-6 and TRBJ2-7, with 10 positions matching TRBD2. This CDR3 is built from 17 residues. Germline loops: CDR1 SGHVS, CDR2 FNYEAQ. V was pared by 5 bases and J by 0 bases, with 10 bases of the junction left unmatched. CDR3 region: CASSRTSGILSSYEQYF. CDR3 bases: TGTGCCAGCAGCCGGACTAGCGGCATACTGAGCTCCTACGAGCAGTACTTC.

The genes are TRBV19 and TRBJ2-6; D possibly corresponds to TRBD1 (6 bases). V lost 6 bases and J lost 2, with 14 bases in between. Germline loops: CDR1 LNHDA, CDR2 SQIVND (reference sequence). This CDR3 has 16 residues. CDR3 coding DNA: TGTGCCAGTAGGGACAGTTCCCTAGCTGGGGCCAACGTCCTGACTTTC. It is translated as CASRDSSLAGANVLTF.

With regard to this clone: It is unclear where the CDR3 begins or ends on the DNA, so no DNA is shown, and the CDR3 is as TCRdb lists it. This chain's CDR3 is CASSTSGQGAEKLFF. This chain uses TRBV28 with TRBJ1-4; the listed D gene, TRBD1, was not tested against the DNA. 15 amino acids form the CDR3, both terminal residues included. Germline CDR1 reads MDHEN; CDR2 reads SYDVKM.

This sequence joins TRBV29-1 and TRBJ1-1, with D perhaps TRBD1 (5 bases). V gave up 0 bases and J gave up 5 bases, with 13 bases separating them. This CDR3 has 14 residues. Germline V gives CDR1 SQVTM, CDR2 ANQGSEA. The CDR3 reads CSVEELGRGTEAFF. The CDR3 DNA follows: TGCAGCGTTGAAGAGTTAGGAAGGGGTACTGAAGCTTTCTTT.

V gene TRBV5-5 combines with J gene TRBJ1-2; tentative D call: TRBD1 (6 bases). The CDR3 is 14 residues long. In germline, CDR1 is SGHKS, CDR2 YYEKEE (reference sequence). Trimming stripped 4 bases from V and 0 bases from J, with 10 bases between. In DNA form, the CDR3 reads TGTGCCAGCAGCGTGGACAGAGCTAACTATGGCTACACCTTC. This sequence encodes CASSVDRANYGYTF.

This chain uses TRBV5-1 with TRBJ1-2; no clear D. Trimming took 0 bases from V and 4 from J, leaving 10 bases between them. Germline-derived CDR1 and CDR2 are SGHRS and YFSETQ. This CDR3 region has 14 residues. CDR3 in amino acids: CASSLGRTRYGYTF. DNA of the CDR3: TGCGCCAGCAGCTTGGGCAGAACCCGCTATGGCTACACCTTC.

V and J are TRBV30 and TRBJ1-5; unclear D gene. This CDR3 spans 14 amino acids. Germline CDR1 GTSNPN, CDR2 SVGIG (reference sequence). The V end was cut by 1 base, the J end by 0 bases, with 7 bases between. The CDR3 bases are TGTGCCTGGAGTGCACTGAATAGCAATCAGCCCCAGCATTTT. Translated, it gives CAWSALNSNQPQHF. Full variable domain (rest looked up from reference TRBV30 and TRBJ1-5): SQTIHQWPATLVQPVGSPLSLECTVEGTSNPNLYWYRQAAGRGLQLLFYSVGIGQISSEVPQNLSASRPQDRQFILSSKKLLLSDSGFYLCAWSALNSNQPQHFGDGTRLSIL.

CDR3 amino acids: CASNLRTSSYNEQFF. CDR3 nucleotide sequence: TGTGCCAGCAACTTGCGTACGAGCTCCTACAATGAGCAGTTCTTC. The genes are TRBV7-9 and TRBJ2-1; no clear D gene. CDR3 length: 15 amino acids. Germline V gives CDR1 SEHNR, CDR2 FQNEAQ (reference sequence). Trimming removed 7 bases from V and 0 bases from J, with 13 bases in between.

The chain couples TRBV7-2 to TRBJ2-1, with TRBD1 matching 10 bases. The CDR3 contains 15 residues. The V segment lost 5 bases and the J segment 1 base; nucleotides outside the gene matches: 2. Germline V CDR1 and CDR2: SGHTA, FQGNSA. CDR3: CASSMGQGSYNEQFF. DNA for the CDR3: TGTGCCAGCAGCATGGGACAGGGGTCCTACAATGAGCAGTTCTTC. Variable domain in full (rest from reference TRBV7-2 and TRBJ2-1): GAGVSQSPSNKVTEKGKDVELRCDPISGHTALYWYRQSLGQGLEFLIYFQGNSAPDKSGLPSDRFSAERTGGSVSTLTIQRTQQEDSAVYLCASSMGQGSYNEQFFGPGTRLTVL.

V and J are TRBV7-6 and TRBJ2-3, with 7 bases identical to TRBD2. Germline V gene sequence: CDR1 SGHVS, CDR2 FNYEAQ. The CDR3 length is 15 residues. Losses at the gene ends were 3 bases for V and 0 bases for J; bases not matched to a gene: 3. The DNA of the CDR3 is TGTGCCAGCAGCTTGGGGGAGGGGAGCACAGATACGCAGTATTTT. Protein sequence: CASSLGEGSTDTQYF.

As regards this clone: One end of the junction does not line up with germline, which may come from a read error. The V gene is TRBV7-7, the J gene TRBJ2-1; 9 bases map to TRBD2. The CDR3 loop spans 14 amino acids. Germline V gene sequence: CDR1 SSHAT, CDR2 FNYEAQ (reference sequence). CDR3 amino acids: CASSLGRGGNEQFF. The CDR3 bases are TGTGCTAGCAGCTTAGGGCGGGGGGGGAATGAGCAGTTCTTC.